The 17 T cell receptor beta chains in this list originate from one sample, sequenced in a study of identical twins. In TCRdb, the 5' RACE reads were re-called with MiXCR into one record per CDR3 protein. The data show roughly 290,000 distinct CDR3 sequences, roughly 8.6% seen once. This same sample was also part of a study on yellow fever vaccine responses in identical twins.

The specimen sequenced was memory (CD45RO+) T cells sorted from blood. Receptors originate from a woman aged 18-29 years in good health.

At least ten counts were recorded for this clonotype. The gene calls are TRBV20-1 and TRBJ2-1; D is possibly TRBD1 (5 bases). From germline, CDR1 is DFQATT and CDR2 SNEGSKA (reference sequence). The CDR3 consists of 14 residues. V lost 6 bases to trimming and J lost 8 bases, with 20 bases between them. CDR3 DNA: TGCAGTGCCCAGGGTCTACCCCTAACCGATGAGCAGTTCTTC. It translates to CSAQGLPLTDEQFF.

This chain uses TRBV4-1 with TRBJ1-1; D is possibly TRBD1 (6 bases). CDR3 size: 12 residues. Germline V gene sequence: CDR1 MGHRA, CDR2 YSYEKL. V was pared by 3 bases and J by 9 bases, with 11 bases between. CDR3: CASSHPTGQAFF. The DNA for the CDR3 is TGCGCCAGCAGCCACCCCACAGGGCAAGCTTTCTTT.

The rearrangement joins TRBV2 to TRBJ2-7; TRBD1 aligns across 7 bases. Germline CDR1 reads SNHLY; CDR2 reads FYNNEI. Losses at the gene ends were 2 bases for V and 7 bases for J; bases not matched to a gene: 8. This CDR3 contains 14 residues. CDR3 nucleotide sequence: TGTGCCAGCAGTGAATGGACAGGCCAGGGGGAGCAGTACTTC. As protein: CASSEWTGQGEQYF. The whole variable domain, filled in from reference TRBV2 and TRBJ2-7, reads EPEVTQTPSHQVTQMGQEVILRCVPISNHLYFYWYRQILGQKVEFLVSFYNNEISEKSEIFDDQFSVERPDGSNFTLKIRSTKLEDSAMYFCASSEWTGQGEQYFGPGTRLTVT.

This clonotype was observed many times. The J gene is TRBJ2-2, the V gene TRBV18, with TRBD2 matching over 8 bases. The germline V gene encodes CDR1 KGHSH and CDR2 LQKENI. CDR3 length: 14 amino acids. The trim removed 6 bases at V and 7 bases at J, leaving 7 bases unmatched. The CDR3 DNA is TGTGCCAGCTCCACGGCGGGAGGCAACGGGGAGCTGTTTTTT. It translates to CASSTAGGNGELFF.

The chain recombines TRBV6-4 with TRBJ2-1, with D perhaps matching TRBD2 (6 bases). Trimming left V 0 bases short and J 8 bases short, with 14 bases between. The CDR3 is made up of 15 amino acids. Germline V gene sequence: CDR1 MRHNA, CDR2 SNTAGT. The CDR3 nucleotides are TGTGCCAGCAGTGACTCTCCGGAGGGAACCCATGAGCAGTTCTTC. Translating it yields CASSDSPEGTHEQFF.

This clonotype was counted a few times. V and J are TRBV29-1 and TRBJ1-6, with TRBD1 as a possible D gene (5 bases). Germline V gene lookup returns CDR1 SQVTM and CDR2 ANQGSEA. The CDR3 sequence is 13 residues long. V gave up 4 bases and J gave up 7 bases, with 11 bases separating them. CDR3 sequence (DNA): TGCAGCGTTGTTTGGGGACCCAATTCACCCCTCCACTTT. Its protein is CSVVWGPNSPLHF.

This clonotype was seen only a few times. This sequence joins TRBV28 and TRBJ2-6; D is unresolved. V lost 5 bases and J 0 bases, leaving 23 bases between the germline ends. The CDR3 spans 20 residues. Germline CDR1 and CDR2: MDHEN and SYDVKM. This CDR3 is CASSPSLGSFFLSGANVLTF. Here the CDR3 DNA reads TGTGCCAGCAGTCCGTCCCTGGGCAGTTTCTTCCTCTCTGGGGCCAACGTCCTGACTTTC.

In this sample, this clonotype turned up a few times. CDR3 residues: CASSYTGQTQETQYF. CDR3 nucleotide sequence: TGTGCCAGCAGTTACACGGGACAGACCCAAGAGACCCAGTACTTC. The gene calls are TRBV6-5 and TRBJ2-5, with TRBD1 matching over 7 bases. In germline, CDR1 is MNHEY, CDR2 SVGAGI. The J segment lost 1 base and the V segment lost 2 bases, leaving 4 bases of the junction unmatched. This CDR3 is built from 15 residues.

This clonotype was detected many times. The rearrangement links TRBV15 to TRBJ2-7; D is uncertain. Trimming left V 0 bases short and J 4 bases short, with 7 bases between. This CDR3 is built from 13 residues. Germline-derived CDR1 and CDR2 are LNHNV and YYDKDF (reference sequence). The CDR3 DNA reads as TGTGCCACCAGCAGAGATCGGCAGTACGAGCAGTACGTC. Protein: CATSRDRQYEQYV.

This clonotype occurred many times. The V and J genes are TRBV5-1 and TRBJ2-5, with TRBD1 matching over 7 bases. Germline CDR1 and CDR2: SGHRS and YFSETQ. V dropped 3 bases and J dropped 0; count of bases not matched to a gene: 8. The CDR3 covers 16 residues. CDR3: CASSYRQGMYQETQYF. The CDR3 DNA sequence: TGCGCCAGCAGCTACCGACAGGGAATGTACCAAGAGACCCAGTACTTC.

This clonotype was recorded at least ten times. The genes are TRBV20-1 and TRBJ1-2; D uncertain. CDR1 is DFQATT, CDR2 SNEGSKA, per germline (reference sequence). The V and J ends lost 6 bases and 1 base respectively, with 3 bases between them. The CDR3 spans 10 residues. The CDR3 here is CSAINYGYTF. Written as DNA, the CDR3 is TGCAGTGCAATTAACTATGGCTACACCTTC.

This chain links TRBV2 with TRBJ1-1, with D unclear. This CDR3 comprises 12 residues. CDR1 is SNHLY, CDR2 FYNNEI, per germline. Deletions cut 0 bases from V and 11 bases from J, with 10 bases between. The chain's CDR3 is CASSEAGYSAFF. The DNA for the CDR3 is TGTGCCAGCAGTGAAGCGGGGTACTCGGCTTTCTTT.

V usage is TRBV29-1 and J usage is TRBJ1-2; D remains ambiguous. The CDR3 length is 12 residues. The V gene's germline CDR1 is SQVTM and CDR2 ANQGSEA. The V end lost 7 bases, the J end lost 3 bases, and 12 bases lay between the germline ends. The CDR3, as DNA: TGCAGCGCCAACGGCGGCCACTATGGCTACACCTTC. It translates to CSANGGHYGYTF.

This clonotype was seen at least ten times. The chain couples TRBV9 to TRBJ2-2; 10 nucleotides line up with TRBD1. The CDR3 totals 16 residues. Germline V CDR1 and CDR2: SGDLS, YYNGEE. V was clipped by 3 bases and J by 5 bases; unmatched bases: 7. Here the CDR3 DNA reads TGTGCCAGCAGCGACGGGACAGGGGCCCTTACCGGGGAGCTGTTTTTT. It codes for CASSDGTGALTGELFF.

This clonotype has a count of ten or more. The V call is TRBV4-2, the J call TRBJ2-7; 8 nucleotides line up with TRBD2. The J segment lost 0 bases and the V segment lost 4 bases, leaving 5 bases of the junction unmatched. Per the germline V gene, CDR1 is LGHNA and CDR2 is YNFKEQ. The CDR3 totals 15 residues. CDR3: CASSPWREASYEQYF. In DNA form, the CDR3 reads TGTGCCAGCAGCCCCTGGCGGGAGGCCTCCTACGAGCAGTACTTC.

This clonotype was found a few times. CDR3 amino acids: CAISGPSGGHSYNEQFF. The CDR3 bases are TGTGCCATCAGTGGCCCTAGCGGGGGCCACTCCTACAATGAGCAGTTCTTC. The V gene is TRBV10-3, the J gene TRBJ2-1; the match to TRBD2 covers 10 bases. CDR1 is ENHRY and CDR2 is SYGVKD in the germline V gene. J was trimmed by 0 bases and V by 4 bases; bases with no gene match: 6. The CDR3 is made up of 17 amino acids.

This clonotype was counted between two and nine times. V gene TRBV27 combines with J gene TRBJ2-7; tentatively, D is TRBD1 (6 bases). Germline V gene lookup returns CDR1 MNHEY and CDR2 SMNVEV (reference sequence). The CDR3 is made up of 14 amino acids. The germline V and J ends were trimmed by 5 bases and 2 bases, with 13 bases remaining between them. For the CDR3, the DNA is TGTGCCAGCAGTGGAGCGGACAGACCCTACGAGCAGTACGTC. This encodes CASSGADRPYEQYV.